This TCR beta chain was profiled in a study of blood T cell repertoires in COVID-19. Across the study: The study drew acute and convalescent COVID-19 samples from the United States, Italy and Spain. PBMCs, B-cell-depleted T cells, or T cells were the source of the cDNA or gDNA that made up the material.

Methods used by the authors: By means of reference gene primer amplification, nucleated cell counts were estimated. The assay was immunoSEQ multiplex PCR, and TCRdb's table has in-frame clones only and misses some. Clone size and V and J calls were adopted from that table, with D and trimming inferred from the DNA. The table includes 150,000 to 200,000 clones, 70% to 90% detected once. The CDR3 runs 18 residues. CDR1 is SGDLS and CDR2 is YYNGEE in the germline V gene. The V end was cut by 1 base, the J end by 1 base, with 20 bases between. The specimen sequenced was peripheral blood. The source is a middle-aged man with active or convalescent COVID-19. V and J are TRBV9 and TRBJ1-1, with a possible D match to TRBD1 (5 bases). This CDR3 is CASSVRSGLGDGNTEAFF. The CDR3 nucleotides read TGTGCCAGCAGCGTAAGGTCCGGGTTAGGGGATGGGAACACTGAAGCTTTCTTT.